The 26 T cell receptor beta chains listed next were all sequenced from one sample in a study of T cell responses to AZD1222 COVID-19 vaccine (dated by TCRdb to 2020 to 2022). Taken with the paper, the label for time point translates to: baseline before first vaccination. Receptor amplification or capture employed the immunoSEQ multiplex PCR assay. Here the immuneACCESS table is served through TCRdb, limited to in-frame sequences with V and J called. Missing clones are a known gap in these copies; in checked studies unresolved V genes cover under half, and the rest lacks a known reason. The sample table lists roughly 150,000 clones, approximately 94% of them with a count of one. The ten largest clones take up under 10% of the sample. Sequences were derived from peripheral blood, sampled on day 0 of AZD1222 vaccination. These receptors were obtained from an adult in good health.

The DNA of the CDR3 is TGTGCCACTCTGGGACTAGCGGGGGGACCGCGTCGGCAGTATTTT. Encoded protein: CATLGLAGGPRRQYF. This chain connects TRBV6-5 to TRBJ2-3, with 15 nucleotides matching TRBD2. This CDR3 spans 15 amino acids. The V segment lost 10 bases and the J segment 11 bases; nucleotides outside the gene matches: 13. CDR1 is MNHEY, CDR2 SVGAGI, per germline.

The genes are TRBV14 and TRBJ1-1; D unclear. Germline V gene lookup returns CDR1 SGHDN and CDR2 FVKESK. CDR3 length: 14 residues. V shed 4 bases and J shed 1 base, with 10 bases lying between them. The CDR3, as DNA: TGTGCCAGCAGCCGCACCTCACGGAACACTGAAGCTTTCTTT. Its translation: CASSRTSRNTEAFF. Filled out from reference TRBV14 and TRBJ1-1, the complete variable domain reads EAGVTQFPSHSVIEKGQTVTLRCDPISGHDNLYWYRRVMGKEIKFLLHFVKESKQDESGMPNNRFLAERTGGTYSTLKVQPAELEDSGVYFCASSRTSRNTEAFFGQGTRLTVV.

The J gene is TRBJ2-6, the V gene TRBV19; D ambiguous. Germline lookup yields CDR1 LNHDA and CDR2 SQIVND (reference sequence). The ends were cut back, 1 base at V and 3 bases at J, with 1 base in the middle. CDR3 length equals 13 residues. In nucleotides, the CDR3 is TGTGCCAGTAGTATAGGTGGGGCCAACGTCCTGACTTTC. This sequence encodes CASSIGGANVLTF.

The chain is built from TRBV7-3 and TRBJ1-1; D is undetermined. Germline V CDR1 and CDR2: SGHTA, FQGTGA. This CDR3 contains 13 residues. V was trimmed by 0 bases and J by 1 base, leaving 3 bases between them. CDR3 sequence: CASSLTQNTEAFF. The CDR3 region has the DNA TGTGCCAGCAGCTTAACCCAGAACACTGAAGCTTTCTTT.

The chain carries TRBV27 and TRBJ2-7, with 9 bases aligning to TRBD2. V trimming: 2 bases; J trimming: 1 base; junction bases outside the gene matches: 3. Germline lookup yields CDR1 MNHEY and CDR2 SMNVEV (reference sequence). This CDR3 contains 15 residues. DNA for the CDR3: TGTGCCAGCAGTTTACGGCGGGGGGGTTCCTACGAGCAGTACTTC. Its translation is CASSLRRGGSYEQYF.

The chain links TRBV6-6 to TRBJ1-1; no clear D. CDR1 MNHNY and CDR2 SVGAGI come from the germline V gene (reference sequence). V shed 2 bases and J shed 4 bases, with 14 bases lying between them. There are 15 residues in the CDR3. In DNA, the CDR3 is TGTGCCAGCAGTTACCTCAGACCAGGCTTCACTGAAGCTTTCTTT. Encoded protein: CASSYLRPGFTEAFF.

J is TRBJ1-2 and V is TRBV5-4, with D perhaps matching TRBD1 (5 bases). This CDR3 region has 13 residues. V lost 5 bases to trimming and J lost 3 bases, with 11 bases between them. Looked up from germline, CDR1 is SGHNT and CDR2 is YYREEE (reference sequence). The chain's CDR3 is CASRSRGDYGYTF. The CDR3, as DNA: TGTGCCAGCAGGTCACGAGGGGACTATGGCTACACCTTC.

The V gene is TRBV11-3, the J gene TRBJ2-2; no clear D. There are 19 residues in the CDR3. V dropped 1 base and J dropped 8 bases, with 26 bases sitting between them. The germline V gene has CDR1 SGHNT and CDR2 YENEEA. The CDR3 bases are TGTGCCAGCAGCTTAGTTCCCCTATTACTGTGGGCGGAGAAAGGGGAGCTGTTTTTT. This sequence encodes CASSLVPLLLWAEKGELFF.

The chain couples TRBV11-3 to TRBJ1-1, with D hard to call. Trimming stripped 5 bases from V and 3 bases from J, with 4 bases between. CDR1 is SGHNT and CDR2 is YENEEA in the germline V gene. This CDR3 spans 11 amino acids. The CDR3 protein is CASSRDTEAFF. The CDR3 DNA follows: TGTGCCAGCAGCCGCGACACTGAAGCTTTCTTT.

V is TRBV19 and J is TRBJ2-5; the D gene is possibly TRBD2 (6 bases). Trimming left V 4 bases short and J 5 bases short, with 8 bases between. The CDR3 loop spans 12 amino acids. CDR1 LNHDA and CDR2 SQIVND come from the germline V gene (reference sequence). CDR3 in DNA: TGTGCCAGTAGTAGCGGGGCGGAGACCCAGTACTTC. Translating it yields CASSSGAETQYF. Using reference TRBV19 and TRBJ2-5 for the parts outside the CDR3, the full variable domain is DGGITQSPKYLFRKEGQNVTLSCEQNLNHDAMYWYRQDPGQGLRLIYYSQIVNDFQKGDIAEGYSVSREKKESFPLTVTSAQKNPTAFYLCASSSGAETQYFGPGTRLLVL.

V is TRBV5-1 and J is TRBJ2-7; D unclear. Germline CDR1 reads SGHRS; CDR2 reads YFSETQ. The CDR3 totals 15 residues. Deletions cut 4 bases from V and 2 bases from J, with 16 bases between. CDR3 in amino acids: CASSPDTGDTYEQYF. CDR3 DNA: TGCGCCAGCAGCCCCGACACCGGCGATACCTACGAGCAGTACTTC. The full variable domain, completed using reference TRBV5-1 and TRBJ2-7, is KAGVTQTPRYLIKTRGQQVTLSCSPISGHRSVSWYQQTPGQGLQFLFEYFSETQRNKGNFPGRFSGRQFSNSRSEMNVSTLELGDSALYLCASSPDTGDTYEQYFGPGTRLTVT.

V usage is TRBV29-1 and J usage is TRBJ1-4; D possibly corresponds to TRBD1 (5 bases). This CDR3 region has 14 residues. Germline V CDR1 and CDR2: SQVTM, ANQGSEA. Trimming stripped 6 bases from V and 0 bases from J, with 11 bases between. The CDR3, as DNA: TGCAGCGTAGCCTGGGGGGCAACTAATGAAAAACTGTTTTTT. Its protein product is CSVAWGATNEKLFF.

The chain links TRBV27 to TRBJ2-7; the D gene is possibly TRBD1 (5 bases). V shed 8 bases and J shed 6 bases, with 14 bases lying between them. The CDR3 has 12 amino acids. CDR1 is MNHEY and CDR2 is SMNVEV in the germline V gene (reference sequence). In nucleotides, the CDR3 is TGTGCCAGCGGGTGGACATCGGTCGAGCAGTACTTC. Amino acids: CASGWTSVEQYF.

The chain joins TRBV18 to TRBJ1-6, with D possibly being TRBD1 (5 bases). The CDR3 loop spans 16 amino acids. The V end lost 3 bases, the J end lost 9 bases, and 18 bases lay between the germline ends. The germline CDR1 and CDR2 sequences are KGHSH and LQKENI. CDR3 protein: CASSPRQGLGGSPLHF. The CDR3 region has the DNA TGTGCCAGCTCACCCCGGCAAGGACTCGGGGGTTCACCCCTCCACTTT.

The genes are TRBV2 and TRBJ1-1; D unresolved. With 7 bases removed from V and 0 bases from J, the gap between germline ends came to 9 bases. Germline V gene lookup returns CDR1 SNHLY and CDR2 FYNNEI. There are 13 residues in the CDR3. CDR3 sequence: CASNWEVNTEAFF. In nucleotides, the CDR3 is TGTGCCAGCAATTGGGAGGTGAACACTGAAGCTTTCTTT.

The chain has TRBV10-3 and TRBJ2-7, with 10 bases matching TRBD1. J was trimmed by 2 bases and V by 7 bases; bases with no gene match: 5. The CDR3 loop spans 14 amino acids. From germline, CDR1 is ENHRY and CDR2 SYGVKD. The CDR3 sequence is CAIMGDRGAYEQYF. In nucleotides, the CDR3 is TGTGCCATCATGGGGGACAGGGGCGCCTACGAGCAGTACTTC.

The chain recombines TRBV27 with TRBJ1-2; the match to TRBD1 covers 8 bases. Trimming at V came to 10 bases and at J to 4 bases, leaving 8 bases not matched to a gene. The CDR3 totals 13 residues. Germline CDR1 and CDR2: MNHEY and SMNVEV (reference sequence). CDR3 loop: CATRTGNGYGYTF. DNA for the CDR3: TGTGCCACTCGGACAGGGAACGGCTATGGCTACACCTTC.

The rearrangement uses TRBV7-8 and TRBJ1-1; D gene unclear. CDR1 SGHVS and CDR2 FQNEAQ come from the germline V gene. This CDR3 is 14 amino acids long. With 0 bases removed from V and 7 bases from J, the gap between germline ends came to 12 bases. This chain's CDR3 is CASSLAYPIREAFF. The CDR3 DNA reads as TGTGCCAGCAGCTTAGCGTACCCTATCCGTGAAGCTTTCTTT.

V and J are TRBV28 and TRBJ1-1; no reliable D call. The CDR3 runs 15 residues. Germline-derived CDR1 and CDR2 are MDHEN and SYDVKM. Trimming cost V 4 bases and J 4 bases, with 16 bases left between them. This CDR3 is CASSSQIDIITEAFF. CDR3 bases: TGTGCCAGCAGTTCACAGATCGACATTATCACTGAAGCTTTCTTT.

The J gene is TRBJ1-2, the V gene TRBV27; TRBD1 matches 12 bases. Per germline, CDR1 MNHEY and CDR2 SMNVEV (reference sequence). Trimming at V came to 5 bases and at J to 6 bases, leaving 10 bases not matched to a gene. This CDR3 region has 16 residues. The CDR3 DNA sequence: TGTGCCAGCAGTCCTGGGACAGGGGGCGCGGTGGATGGCTACACCTTC. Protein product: CASSPGTGGAVDGYTF.

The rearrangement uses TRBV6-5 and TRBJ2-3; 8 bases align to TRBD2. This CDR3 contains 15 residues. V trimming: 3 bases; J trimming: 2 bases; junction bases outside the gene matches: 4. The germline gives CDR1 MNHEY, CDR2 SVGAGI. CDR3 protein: CASSYERGPTDTQYF. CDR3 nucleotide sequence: TGTGCCAGCAGTTATGAGCGGGGGCCCACAGATACGCAGTATTTT.

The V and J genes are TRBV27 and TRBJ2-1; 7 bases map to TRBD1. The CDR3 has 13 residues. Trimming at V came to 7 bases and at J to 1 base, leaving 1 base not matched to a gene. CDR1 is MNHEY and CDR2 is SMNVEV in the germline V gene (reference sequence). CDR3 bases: TGTGCCAGCACAGGGGGATCCTACAATGAGCAGTTCTTC. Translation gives CASTGGSYNEQFF.

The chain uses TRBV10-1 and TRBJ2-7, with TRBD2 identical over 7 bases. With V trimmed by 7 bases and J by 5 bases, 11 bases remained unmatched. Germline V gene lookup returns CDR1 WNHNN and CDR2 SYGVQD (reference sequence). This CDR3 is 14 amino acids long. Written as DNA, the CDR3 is TGCGCCAGCATTGCAAGACTAGCAGTCCACGAGCAGTACTTC. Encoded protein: CASIARLAVHEQYF.

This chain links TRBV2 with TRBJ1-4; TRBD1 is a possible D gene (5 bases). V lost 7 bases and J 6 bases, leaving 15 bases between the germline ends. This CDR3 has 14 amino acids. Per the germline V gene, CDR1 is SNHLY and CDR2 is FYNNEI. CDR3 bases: TGTGCCAGCAAAGGGACCGTAGAGTATGAAAAACTGTTTTTT. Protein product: CASKGTVEYEKLFF.

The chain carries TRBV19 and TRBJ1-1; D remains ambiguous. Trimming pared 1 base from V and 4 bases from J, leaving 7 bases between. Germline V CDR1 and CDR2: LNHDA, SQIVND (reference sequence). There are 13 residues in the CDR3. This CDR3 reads CASSIGSITEAFF. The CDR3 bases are TGTGCCAGTAGTATAGGGAGTATCACTGAAGCTTTCTTT.

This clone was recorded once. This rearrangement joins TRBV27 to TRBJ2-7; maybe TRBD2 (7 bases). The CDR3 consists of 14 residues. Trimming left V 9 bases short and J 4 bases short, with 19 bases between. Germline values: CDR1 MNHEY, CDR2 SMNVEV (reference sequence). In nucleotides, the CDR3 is TGTGCCAGTGCCCGGGGGGCCGTTTTTTACGAGCAGTACTTC. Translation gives CASARGAVFYEQYF.